This is a list of T cell receptor beta chains from one sample in a study of blood T cell repertoires in COVID-19. The protocol was immunoSEQ multiplex PCR, while the TCRdb copy is restricted to in-frame clones and leaves out a portion. The sample lists more than 250,000 clones; roughly 85% were seen once. The sequenced sample was PBMCs or T cells enriched from blood (not recorded which). These receptors were collected from a woman in her thirties or forties who had recovered from COVID-19. Both conserved end residues are part of each CDR3. Fields, in order: J gene, D gene, V gene, clone size, CDR3 DNA, CDR3 protein. D genes are given only for firm matches. Size is omitted from some rows. Given values are once, few, many or a class for expanded clones.

TRBJ2-7	TRBD2	TRBV20-1	few	TGCAGTGCTAGTGATAGCGGGAGAGTCTACGAGCAGTACTTC	CSASDSGRVYEQYF
TRBJ1-2	NA	TRBV6-2/TRBV6-3	NA	TGTGCCAGCAGTTACCAGGGTCTGGACGGCTACACCTTC	CASSYQGLDGYTF
TRBJ1-5	NA	TRBV7-2	NA	TGTGCCAGCAGCTTAGTCGGGGGAGGCAGCAATCAGCCCCAGCATTTT	CASSLVGGGSNQPQHF
TRBJ2-3	NA	TRBV5-6	NA	TGTGCCAGCAGCTTGGCCCAGGATTCGCAGTATTTT	CASSLAQDSQYF
TRBJ2-5	TRBD2	TRBV6-2/TRBV6-3	NA	TGTGCCAGCAGTTACTCGGAGGGACTAGCGGACTACCAAGAGACCCAGTACTTC	CASSYSEGLADYQETQYF
TRBJ2-3	NA	TRBV18	NA	TGTGCCAGCTCACCCTACACTAACAAGGGGACAGATACGCAGTATTTT	CASSPYTNKGTDTQYF
TRBJ2-2	TRBD2	TRBV7-3	NA	TGTGCCAGCCTCCCTAGCGGGCCGAACACCGGGGAGCTGTTTTTT	CASLPSGPNTGELFF
TRBJ1-5	NA	TRBV6-9	NA	TGTGCCAGCTCCAATCGCCGGGACATCAATTCGGGCCAGCCCCAGCATTTT	CASSNRRDINSGQPQHF
TRBJ2-7	NA	TRBV7-2	NA	TGTGCCAGCAGCTTAGGGACAAAGGGCGAGCAGTACTTC	CASSLGTKGEQYF
TRBJ2-7	NA	TRBV6-1	NA	TGTGCCAGCAGTGGAACCAACAGGGACATCTCCTACGAGCAGTACTTC	CASSGTNRDISYEQYF
TRBJ2-7	TRBD2	TRBV4-1	once	TGCGCCAGCAGCCAAAGGGAGCGGGAGGGAGGCGAGCAGTACTTC	CASSQREREGGEQYF
TRBJ2-6	NA	TRBV7-3	NA	TGTGCCAGCAGCTTAACCCTGGGCCAGGGCTCTGGGGCCAACGTCCTGACTTTC	CASSLTLGQGSGANVLTF
TRBJ2-5	NA	TRBV20-1	NA	TGCAGTGCTAGGAGGGCAGAGACCCAGTACTTC	CSARRAETQYF
TRBJ2-2	TRBD1	TRBV11-2	NA	TGTGCCAGCAGCTTGACAGGGAGCACCGGGGAGCTGTTTTTT	CASSLTGSTGELFF
TRBJ1-4	NA	TRBV10-2	NA	TGCGCCAGCAGGGACTTGTCGACTAATGAAAAACTGTTTTTT	CASRDLSTNEKLFF
TRBJ2-3	NA	TRBV5-1	NA	TGCGCCAGCAGTCGGAATAGCGGGACAGGGAGGACAGATACGCAGTATTTT	CASSRNSGTGRTDTQYF
TRBJ1-2	TRBD1	TRBV16	many	TGTGCCAGCAGCCCGCTCCTCGACAGGGTTAGCTATGGCTACACCTTC	CASSPLLDRVSYGYTF
TRBJ2-3	NA	TRBV9	NA	TGTGCCAGCAGCGGACTTGGCACAGATACGCAGTATTTT	CASSGLGTDTQYF
TRBJ1-2	NA	TRBV28	NA	TGTGCCAGCAGTTTAATGGGGGCTACCCATGGCTACACCTTC	CASSLMGATHGYTF
TRBJ1-1	TRBD1	TRBV6-6	NA	TGTGCCAGCAGTAACAGGGGAGGCACTGAAGCTTTCTTT	CASSNRGGTEAFF
TRBJ1-1	NA	TRBV28	NA	TGTGCTAGTCATTGGAACACTGAAGCTTTCTTT	CASHWNTEAFF
TRBJ2-3	NA	TRBV7-2	NA	TGTGCCAGCACCGGTAGACAGTTTACAGATACGCAGTATTTT	CASTGRQFTDTQYF
TRBJ2-7	TRBD1	TRBV4-3	NA	TGCGCCAGCAGCCAAGTCGGACAGGGCTCCTACGAGCAGTACTTC	CASSQVGQGSYEQYF
TRBJ2-7	NA	TRBV2	NA	TGTGCCAGCACTAACCGGGGTTCCCCCTACGAGCAGTACTTC	CASTNRGSPYEQYF
TRBJ2-1	NA	TRBV5-1	NA	TGCGCCAGCAGTTGGACTACACAGTCCCACAATGAGCAGTTCTTC	CASSWTTQSHNEQFF
TRBJ2-1	TRBD2	TRBV3-1/TRBV3-2	NA	TGTGCCAGCAGCCCCGGGACTAGCGGGAGGGGGGAGCAGTTCTTC	CASSPGTSGRGEQFF
TRBJ2-1	TRBD2	TRBV7-9	NA	TGTGCCAGCAGCCCCGGGACTAGCGGGTCCTACAATGAGCAGTTCTTC	CASSPGTSGSYNEQFF
TRBJ2-7	TRBD2	TRBV7-8	NA	TGTGCCAGCAGCCTAAAATGGACTAGCGGGAGGAGTATTGACGTCGAGCAGTACTTC	CASSLKWTSGRSIDVEQYF
TRBJ1-5	TRBD1	TRBV19	NA	TGTGCCAGTAGTACAGGACAGGGGCCCCTTCATCAGCCCCAGCATTTT	CASSTGQGPLHQPQHF
TRBJ2-5	TRBD2	TRBV24-1	NA	TGTGCCACCGGGAGGGGACTAGCGGGAAGCGTCCAAGAGACCCAGTACTTC	CATGRGLAGSVQETQYF
TRBJ2-5	NA	TRBV18	NA	TGTGCCAGCTCACCGCTGACAGGTCCGCAAGAGACCCAGTACTTC	CASSPLTGPQETQYF
TRBJ2-2	NA	TRBV4-1	NA	TGCGCCAGCAGCCACGGGAACACCGGGGAGCTGTTTTTT	CASSHGNTGELFF
TRBJ1-5	TRBD1	TRBV28	NA	TGTGCCAGCAGACTACAGGGGATTCAGCCCCAGCATTTT	CASRLQGIQPQHF
TRBJ2-5	NA	TRBV20-1	NA	TGCAGTGCTAGTCCTCCTAGGTTCCCAGCGAGACTTCAAGAGACCCAGTACTTC	CSASPPRFPARLQETQYF
TRBJ2-1	NA	TRBV30	once	TGTGCCTGGAGGTCTAGGAGCTCCTACAATGAGCAGTTCTTC	CAWRSRSSYNEQFF
TRBJ2-1	NA	TRBV11-2	NA	TGTGCCAGCAGCTTATCGGGTAGCGGTGAGCAGTTCTTC	CASSLSGSGEQFF
TRBJ2-1	NA	TRBV11-2	NA	TGTGCCAGCAGCTTAGGACTTTACAATGAGCAGTTCTTC	CASSLGLYNEQFF
TRBJ2-3	TRBD1	TRBV11-3	NA	TGTGCCAGCAGCCGACAGGGGCGCACAGATACGCAGTATTTT	CASSRQGRTDTQYF
TRBJ1-5	TRBD1	TRBV30	NA	TGTGCCTGGAGCGGACAGGGAGGCAATCAGCCCCAGCATTTT	CAWSGQGGNQPQHF
TRBJ1-4	NA	TRBV28	NA	TGTGCCAGCAGTTGGGGGGGGAATGAAAAACTGTTTTTT	CASSWGGNEKLFF
TRBJ2-1	NA	TRBV5-4	NA	TGTGCCAGCAGCCAGAGGCTAGGGGTCGATGAGCAGTTCTTC	CASSQRLGVDEQFF
TRBJ2-1	NA	TRBV15	many	TGTGCCACCAGCAGAGATATGGCACGGGGTAATTACAATGAGCAGTTCTTC	CATSRDMARGNYNEQFF
TRBJ2-1	TRBD1	TRBV4-1	NA	TGCGCCAGCAGCCAAGCCCCCCTCGACAGGGCCGGTTACAATGAGCAGTTCTTC	CASSQAPLDRAGYNEQFF
TRBJ2-7	NA	TRBV5-1	NA	TGCGCCAGCAGCCTTCAGGCGAAGGGGGTCTCCTACGAGCAGTACTTC	CASSLQAKGVSYEQYF
TRBJ1-2	TRBD1	TRBV28	NA	TGTGCCAGCTCCTTAAGGGGGCAAGTGTATGGCTACACCTTC	CASSLRGQVYGYTF
TRBJ2-1	NA	TRBV7-2	once	TGTGCCAGCAGCCCGGAGGGAGGCAGAACTACCAATGCCTACAATGAGCAGTTCTTC	CASSPEGGRTTNAYNEQFF
TRBJ2-7	TRBD2	TRBV5-4	NA	TGTGCCAGCAGCTTGGAAGGCGGGAGGGCCCACGAGCAGTACTTC	CASSLEGGRAHEQYF
TRBJ2-1	TRBD2	TRBV7-2	once	TGTGCCAGCAGTTATAGACTAGCGGGCAATGAGCAGTTCTTC	CASSYRLAGNEQFF
TRBJ2-1	NA	TRBV19	NA	TGTGCCAGTAGTACTCAGGGGCGATACTCCTACAATGAGCAGTTCTTC	CASSTQGRYSYNEQFF
TRBJ2-6	TRBD2	TRBV28	NA	TGTGCCAGCAGGGGACTAGCGGGGTTGCGGGCCAACGTCCTGACTTTC	CASRGLAGLRANVLTF
TRBJ2-1	NA	TRBV5-1	NA	TGCGCCAGCAGCTGGTCAGGGGACAATGAGCAGTTCTTC	CASSWSGDNEQFF
TRBJ2-7	NA	TRBV27	once	TGTGCCAGCCGCCGGGGGGCCGGACCCTACGAGCAGTACTTC	CASRRGAGPYEQYF